A selection of T cell receptor beta chains follows, all from one sample in a study of cytomegalovirus exposure and HLA in healthy donors. The assay was immunoSEQ multiplex PCR, and TCRdb's table has in-frame clones only and misses some. In all, the sample yields over 55,000 clones. Sequencing was carried out using PBMCs. Source of these receptors: a boy between 10 and 17 years old in good health and CMV-seronegative. Both conserved end residues are part of each CDR3. The D gene is left open where the match is weak.

TRBV19	NA	TRBJ2-1	CASSTLGGGNNEQFF	TGTGCCAGTAGTACACTAGGGGGTGGGAACAATGAGCAGTTCTTC
TRBV6-1	NA	TRBJ1-2	CATIGQPANYGYTF	TGTGCCACCATCGGACAGCCGGCGAACTATGGCTACACCTTC
TRBV29-1	NA	TRBJ1-1	CSVVEDSPTEAFF	TGCAGCGTTGTTGAGGACAGTCCCACTGAAGCTTTCTTT
TRBV19	TRBD1	TRBJ1-1	CAITRTDRGMNTEAFF	TGTGCCATTACCCGGACGGACAGGGGCATGAACACTGAAGCTTTCTTT
TRBV13	TRBD2	TRBJ2-5	CASCKKREWEETQYF	TGTGCCAGCTGTAAGAAGCGGGAGTGGGAAGAGACCCAGTACTTC
TRBV30	NA	TRBJ1-3	CAWSVISGNTIYF	TGTGCCTGGAGTGTTATATCCGGAAACACCATATATTTT
TRBV18	TRBD2	TRBJ2-3	CASSPSPSGASTDTQYF	TGTGCCAGCTCACCATCTCCTAGCGGGGCTAGCACAGATACGCAGTATTTT
TRBV5-6	TRBD1	TRBJ2-1	CASSLYGTGNDEQFF	TGTGCCAGCAGCTTGTATGGGACAGGGAACGATGAGCAGTTCTTC
TRBV28	NA	TRBJ1-1	CASSGDRRNTEAFF	TGTGCCAGCAGCGGTGACAGGCGGAACACTGAAGCTTTCTTT
TRBV10-3	TRBD1	TRBJ1-1	CAIAVGTGGRTEAFF	TGTGCCATCGCTGTCGGGACAGGGGGCCGAACTGAAGCTTTCTTT
TRBV7-6	NA	TRBJ2-7	CASSIQGSVNEQYF	TGTGCCAGCAGCATACAGGGAAGCGTGAACGAGCAGTACTTC